The clone carrying this TCR beta chain occurred a few times. This entry belongs to a study of beta chain features in type 1 diabetes. Since all of the isolated RNA was reverse transcribed, expressed TCRB transcripts were what got sequenced. Here immunoSEQ multiplex PCR was the method, and the copy in TCRdb shows in-frame clones only, minus some. The sample consists of 300,000 to 400,000 clones, 7% to 9% of them appearing once. V dropped 6 bases and J dropped 5 bases, with 19 bases sitting between them. The CDR3 runs to 15 residues. Germline CDR1 reads MDHEN; CDR2 reads SYDVKM. This receptor was identified in a woman aged 18-30 years in good health. The chain joins TRBV28 to TRBJ2-5; either TRBD1 or TRBD2 may fit D (7 bases each). The sequenced material came from central memory CD4+ T cells from blood. CDR3 sequence reads: CASRKSAGGGETQYF. DNA of the CDR3: TGTGCCAGCAGGAAATCCGCAGGGGGAGGGGAGACCCAGTACTTC.